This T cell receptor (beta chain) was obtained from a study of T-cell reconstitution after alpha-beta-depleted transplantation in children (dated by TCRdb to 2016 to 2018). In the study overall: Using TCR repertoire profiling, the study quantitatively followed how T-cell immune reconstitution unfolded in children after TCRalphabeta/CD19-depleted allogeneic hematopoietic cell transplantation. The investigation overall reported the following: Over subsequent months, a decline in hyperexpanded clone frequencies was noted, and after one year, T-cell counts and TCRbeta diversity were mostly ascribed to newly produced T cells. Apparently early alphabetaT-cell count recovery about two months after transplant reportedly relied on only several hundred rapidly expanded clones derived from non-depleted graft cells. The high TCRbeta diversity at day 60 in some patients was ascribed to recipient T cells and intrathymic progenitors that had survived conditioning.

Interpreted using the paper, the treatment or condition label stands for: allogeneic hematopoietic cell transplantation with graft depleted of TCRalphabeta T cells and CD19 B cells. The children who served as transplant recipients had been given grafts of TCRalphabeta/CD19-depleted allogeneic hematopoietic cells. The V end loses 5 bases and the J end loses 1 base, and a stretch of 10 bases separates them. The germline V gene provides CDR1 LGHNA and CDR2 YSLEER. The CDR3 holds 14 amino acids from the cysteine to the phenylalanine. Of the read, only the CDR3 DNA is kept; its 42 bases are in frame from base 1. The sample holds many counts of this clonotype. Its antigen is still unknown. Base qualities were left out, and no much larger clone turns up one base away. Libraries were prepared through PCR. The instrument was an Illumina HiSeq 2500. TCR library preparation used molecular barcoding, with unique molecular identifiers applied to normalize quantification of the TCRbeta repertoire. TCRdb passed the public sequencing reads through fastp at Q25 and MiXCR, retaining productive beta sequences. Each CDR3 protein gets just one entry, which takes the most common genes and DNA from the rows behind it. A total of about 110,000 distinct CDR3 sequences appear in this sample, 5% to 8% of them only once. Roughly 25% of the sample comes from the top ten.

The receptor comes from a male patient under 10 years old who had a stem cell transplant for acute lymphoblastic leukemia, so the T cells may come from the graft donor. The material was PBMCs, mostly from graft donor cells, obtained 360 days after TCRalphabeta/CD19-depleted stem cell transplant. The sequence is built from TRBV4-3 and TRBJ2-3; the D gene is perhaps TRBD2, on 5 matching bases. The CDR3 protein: CASSEVEGTDTQYF. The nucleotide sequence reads TGCGCCAGCAGCGAGGTGGAGGGCACAGATACGCAGTATTTT.